One sample yielded the 21 T cell receptor beta chains listed below, sequenced in a study of early T cells in non-severe SARS-CoV-2 infection (dated by TCRdb to the early 2020s). Library generation was performed with 5' RACE. This sample was sequenced with a NextSeq 500. TCRdb reprocessed the public reads (quality trimming at Q25 with fastp, clone calling with MiXCR) and kept in-frame beta chains. Records with the same CDR3 protein are collapsed into one entry carrying the most frequent genes and DNA. The sample profile shows tens of thousands of distinct CDR3 sequences; 10% to 15% of them were found once. The ten largest clones take up about 3.1% of the sample. The sample comprised whole blood. The receptors stem from an adult who was a healthcare worker with PCR-confirmed SARS-CoV-2 infection or an uninfected control (not recorded which).

This clonotype has at least ten counts. This chain joins TRBV7-9 and TRBJ1-1, with 8 nucleotides matching TRBD1. The germline V gene has CDR1 SEHNR and CDR2 FQNEAQ (reference sequence). V gave up 3 bases and J gave up 0 bases; unmatched junction bases: 3. CDR3 length: 15 residues. CDR3 in DNA: TGTGCCAGCAGCTTCGGGACAGGATTGAACACTGAAGCTTTCTTT. As protein: CASSFGTGLNTEAFF.

This chain joins TRBV28 and TRBJ1-2, with D perhaps matching TRBD1 (6 bases). Looked up from germline, CDR1 is MDHEN and CDR2 is SYDVKM. Trimming pared 4 bases from V and 13 bases from J, leaving 13 bases between. The CDR3 covers 11 residues. The CDR3 loop is CASSSNREFTF. The CDR3 DNA is TGTGCCAGCAGTTCTAACAGGGAGTTCACCTTC.

The gene calls are TRBV4-1 and TRBJ2-1; 10 nucleotides align to TRBD2. Trimming took 2 bases from V and 7 from J; bases not matched to a gene: 5. This CDR3 spans 15 amino acids. Germline CDR1 and CDR2: MGHRA and YSYEKL. CDR3 protein: CASSQLAGVGNEQFF. The CDR3 DNA reads TGCGCCAGCAGCCAACTAGCGGGGGTGGGGAATGAGCAGTTCTTC.

The genes are TRBV20-1 and TRBJ2-7, with 12 bases that match TRBD2. The CDR3 length is 14 residues. V was clipped by 4 bases and J by 4 bases; unmatched bases: 5. Per the germline V gene, CDR1 is DFQATT and CDR2 is SNEGSKA (reference sequence). CDR3 nucleotide sequence: TGCAGTGCTAAGGGACTAGCGGGTATATACGAGCAGTACTTC. Its translation: CSAKGLAGIYEQYF.

V usage is TRBV4-2 and J usage is TRBJ2-1, with D uncertain. V was shortened by 4 bases and J by 0 bases, with 10 bases between the two germline ends. The CDR3 extends over 15 amino acids. Germline CDR1 LGHNA, CDR2 YNFKEQ. As DNA, the CDR3 is TGTGCCAGCAGCCTAGACGTAACCTCCTACAATGAGCAGTTCTTC. This translates into CASSLDVTSYNEQFF.

V gene TRBV29-1 combines with J gene TRBJ2-7; possibly TRBD1 for D (6 bases). V lost 4 bases, J lost 0 bases, and 16 bases lay in between. The CDR3 sequence is 15 residues long. From germline, CDR1 is SQVTM and CDR2 ANQGSEA. CDR3 loop: CSVGRWGLSSYEQYF. The CDR3 coding sequence is TGCAGCGTTGGGCGATGGGGGCTTAGCTCCTACGAGCAGTACTTC.

At least ten counts were recorded for this clonotype. The CDR3 here is CASAGQSNTGELFF. DNA of the CDR3: TGTGCCAGCGCTGGCCAGTCGAACACCGGGGAGCTGTTTTTT. V gene TRBV2 combines with J gene TRBJ2-2; D unclear. The CDR3 spans 14 residues. Between the trimmed V and J ends, which lost 8 bases and 0 bases, there was a span of 10 bases. CDR1 and CDR2 from the germline V gene are SNHLY and FYNNEI.

J is TRBJ2-7 and V is TRBV6-5; maybe TRBD2 (5 bases). Trimming took 2 bases from V and 6 from J, leaving 11 bases between them. Germline V CDR1 and CDR2: MNHEY, SVGAGI. The CDR3 totals 13 residues. The CDR3, as DNA: TGTGCCAGCAGTTACCGGCAGAGCGGCGAGCAGTACTTC. The encoded protein is CASSYRQSGEQYF.

In this sample, this clonotype turned up many times. This sequence joins TRBV11-2 and TRBJ1-2; D not resolved. CDR3 length: 12 residues. V shed 5 bases and J shed 2 bases, with 6 bases lying between them. CDR1 and CDR2 (germline): SGHAT, FQNNGV. The CDR3 protein is CASSQRNYGYTF. For the CDR3, the DNA is TGTGCCAGCAGCCAGCGGAACTATGGCTACACCTTC.

This clonotype was found many times. This chain links TRBV12-3 or TRBV12-4 with TRBJ2-5; 10 bases map to TRBD2. CDR3 size: 14 residues. V was pared by 6 bases and J by 2 bases, with 3 bases of the junction left unmatched. CDR3 DNA sequence: TGTGCCAGCAGCCGGACTAGCGGACAAGAGACCCAGTACTTC. It encodes CASSRTSGQETQYF.

In this sample, this clonotype turned up many times. V usage is TRBV6-5 and J usage is TRBJ1-2; a possible D gene is TRBD1 (5 bases). CDR3 length: 15 amino acids. Germline CDR1 is MNHEY and CDR2 is SVGAGI. The V gene lost 3 bases and the J gene lost 1 base, with 12 bases spanning the gap. CDR3 loop: CASSYKGEGNYGYTF. CDR3 sequence (DNA): TGTGCCAGCAGTTATAAAGGGGAGGGTAACTATGGCTACACCTTC.

The chain combines TRBV29-1 with TRBJ2-1, with 9 nucleotides matching TRBD2. CDR3 length equals 12 residues. The germline gives CDR1 SQVTM, CDR2 ANQGSEA. V lost 6 bases, J lost 14 bases, and 11 bases stayed unmatched. CDR3 in DNA: TGCAGCGTGATGACTAGCGGTATCCGGGAGTTCTTC. It codes for CSVMTSGIREFF.

This clonotype was counted many times. The chain joins TRBV20-1 to TRBJ1-5; D may be TRBD1 (6 bases). The germline CDR1 and CDR2 sequences are DFQATT and SNEGSKA (reference sequence). CDR3 length: 14 residues. V gave up 2 bases and J gave up 3 bases, with 11 bases separating them. The CDR3 is CSARRTEINQPQHF. In DNA form, the CDR3 reads TGCAGTGCTAGAAGGACAGAAATCAATCAGCCCCAGCATTTT.

This clonotype was counted at least ten times. The rearrangement uses TRBV7-8 and TRBJ2-7; 11 bases match TRBD2. Germline CDR1 SGHVS, CDR2 FQNEAQ. The CDR3 is 18 amino acids. V was pared by 4 bases and J by 1 base, with 12 bases of the junction left unmatched. The CDR3 sequence: CASSSWSSGRSISYEQYF. The CDR3 nucleotides are TGTGCCAGCAGCTCCTGGTCTAGCGGGAGGTCAATATCCTACGAGCAGTACTTC.

This clonotype came up many times. The chain recombines TRBV24-1 with TRBJ2-1; 8 positions agree with TRBD2. The CDR3 length is 16 residues. J gave up 4 bases and V 2 bases, and 6 bases lay outside the gene matches. Germline values: CDR1 KGHDR, CDR2 SFDVKD. This chain's CDR3 is CATSDSRGDFYNEQFF. The CDR3 bases are TGTGCCACCAGTGATTCGCGGGGGGACTTTTACAATGAGCAGTTCTTC.

The chain carries TRBV7-9 and TRBJ2-1, with D perhaps TRBD1 (7 bases). This CDR3 region has 13 residues. From germline, CDR1 is SEHNR and CDR2 FQNEAQ (reference sequence). V lost 5 bases to trimming and J lost 7 bases, with 12 bases between them. DNA of the CDR3: TGTGCCAGCAGCAAGGGGGCGGGAAATGAGCAGTTCTTC. It codes for CASSKGAGNEQFF.

The gene calls are TRBV6-2 or TRBV6-3 and TRBJ2-3; weak D call: TRBD2 (6 bases). Germline V CDR1 and CDR2: MNHEY, SVGEGT. With 2 bases removed from V and 5 bases from J, the gap between germline ends came to 8 bases. The CDR3 covers 13 residues. In DNA, the CDR3 is TGTGCCAGCAGTTACCCGGGGGAAGATACGCAGTATTTT. Encoded protein: CASSYPGEDTQYF.

The gene calls are TRBV25-1 and TRBJ2-7, with 10 bases fitting TRBD1. V was pared by 5 bases and J by 0 bases, with 13 bases of the junction left unmatched. Germline CDR1 and CDR2: MGHDK and SYGVNS. The CDR3 covers 18 residues. CDR3 in DNA: TGTGCCAGCAGTAGGGGGGACAGGGGAGCACCAAGCTCCTACGAGCAGTACTTC. It yields the protein CASSRGDRGAPSSYEQYF.

In its sample, this clonotype was seen a few times. The chain is built from TRBV7-9 and TRBJ2-4, with a weak D call TRBD1 (6 bases). The CDR3 spans 14 residues. The V and J ends lost 4 bases and 2 bases respectively, with 9 bases between them. CDR1 and CDR2 from the germline V gene are SEHNR and FQNEAQ (reference sequence). CDR3 nucleotide sequence: TGTGCCAGCAGCTCAACAGGGTCCAAAAACATTCAGTACTTC. Its translation is CASSSTGSKNIQYF.

The chain joins TRBV20-1 to TRBJ1-2, with D perhaps TRBD1 (5 bases). This CDR3 spans 13 amino acids. The V gene's germline CDR1 is DFQATT and CDR2 SNEGSKA (reference sequence). With 0 bases removed from V and 7 bases from J, the gap between germline ends came to 12 bases. DNA of the CDR3: TGCAGTGCTAGAGATCGACGGGGGTTTGGCTACACCTTC. This sequence encodes CSARDRRGFGYTF.

The gene calls are TRBV29-1 and TRBJ2-1, with D perhaps given as TRBD1 or TRBD2 (5 bases each). The CDR3 runs 14 residues. V lost 0 bases to trimming and J lost 8 bases, with 14 bases between them. The V gene's germline CDR1 is SQVTM and CDR2 ANQGSEA. The CDR3 is CSVEDGTPGYEQFF. CDR3 coding DNA: TGCAGCGTTGAAGATGGGACCCCTGGGTATGAGCAGTTCTTC.